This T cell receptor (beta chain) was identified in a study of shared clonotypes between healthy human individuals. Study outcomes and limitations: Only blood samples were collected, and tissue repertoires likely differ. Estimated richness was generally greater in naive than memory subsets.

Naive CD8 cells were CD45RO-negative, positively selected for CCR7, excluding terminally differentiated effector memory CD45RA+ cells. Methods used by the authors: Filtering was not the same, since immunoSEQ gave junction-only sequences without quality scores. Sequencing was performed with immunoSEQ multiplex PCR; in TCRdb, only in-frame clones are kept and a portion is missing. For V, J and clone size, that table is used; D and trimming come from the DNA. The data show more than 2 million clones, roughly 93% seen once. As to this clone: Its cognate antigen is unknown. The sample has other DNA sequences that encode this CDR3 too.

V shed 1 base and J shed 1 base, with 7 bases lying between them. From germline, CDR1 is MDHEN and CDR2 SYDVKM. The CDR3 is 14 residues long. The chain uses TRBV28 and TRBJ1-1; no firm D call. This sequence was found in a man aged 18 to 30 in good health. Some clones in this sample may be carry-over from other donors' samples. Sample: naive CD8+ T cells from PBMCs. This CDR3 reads CASSLLSWNTEAFF. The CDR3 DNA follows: TGTGCCAGCAGTTTATTATCGTGGAACACTGAAGCTTTCTTT.